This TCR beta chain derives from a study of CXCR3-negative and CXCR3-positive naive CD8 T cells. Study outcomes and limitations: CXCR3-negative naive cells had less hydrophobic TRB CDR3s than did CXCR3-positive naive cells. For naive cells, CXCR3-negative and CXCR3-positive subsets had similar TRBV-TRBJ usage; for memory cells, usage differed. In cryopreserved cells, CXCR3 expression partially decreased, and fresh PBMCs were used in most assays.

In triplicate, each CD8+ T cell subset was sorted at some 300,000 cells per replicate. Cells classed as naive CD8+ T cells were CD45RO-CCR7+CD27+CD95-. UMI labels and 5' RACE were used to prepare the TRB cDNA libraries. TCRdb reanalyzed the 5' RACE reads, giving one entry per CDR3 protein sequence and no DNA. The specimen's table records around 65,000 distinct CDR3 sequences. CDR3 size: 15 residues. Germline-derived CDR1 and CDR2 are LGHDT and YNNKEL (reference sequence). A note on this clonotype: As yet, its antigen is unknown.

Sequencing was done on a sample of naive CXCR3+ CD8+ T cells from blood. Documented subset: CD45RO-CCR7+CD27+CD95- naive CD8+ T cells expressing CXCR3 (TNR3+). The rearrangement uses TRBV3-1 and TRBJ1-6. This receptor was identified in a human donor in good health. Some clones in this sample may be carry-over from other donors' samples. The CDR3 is CASSQGPDLDSPLHF.